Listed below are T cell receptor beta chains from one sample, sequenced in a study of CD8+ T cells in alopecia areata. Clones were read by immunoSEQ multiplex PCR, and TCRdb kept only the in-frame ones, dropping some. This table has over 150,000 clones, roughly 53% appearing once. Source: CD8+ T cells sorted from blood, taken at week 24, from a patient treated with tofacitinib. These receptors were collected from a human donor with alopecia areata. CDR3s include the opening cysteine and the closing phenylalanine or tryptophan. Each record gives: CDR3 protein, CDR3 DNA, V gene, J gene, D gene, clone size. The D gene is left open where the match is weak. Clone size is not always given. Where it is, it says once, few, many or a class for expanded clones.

CASSLTSGGTDTQYF	TGTGCCAGCAGCTTGACTAGCGGGGGCACAGATACGCAGTATTTT	TRBV13	TRBJ2-3	TRBD2	NA
CASSIRTANYGYTF	TGTGCCAGCAGCATCCGGACGGCTAACTATGGCTACACCTTC	TRBV5-6	TRBJ1-2	NA	NA
CASGGERIETQYF	TGTGCCAGCGGGGGAGAGAGGATAGAGACCCAGTACTTC	TRBV25-1	TRBJ2-5	NA	once
CASSLGPGQGEKLFF	TGCGCCAGCAGCTTGGGACCGGGACAGGGAGAAAAACTGTTTTTT	TRBV5-1	TRBJ1-4	TRBD1	NA
CASSQDAVTEAFF	TGCGCCAGCAGCCAAGACGCCGTAACTGAAGCTTTCTTT	TRBV4-1	TRBJ1-1	NA	NA
CAWSVQGWQETQYF	TGTGCCTGGAGTGTACAGGGGTGGCAAGAGACCCAGTACTTC	TRBV30	TRBJ2-5	TRBD1	few
CASSLGGLRNQPQHF	TGTGCCAGCAGCTTAGGAGGGCTTCGCAATCAGCCCCAGCATTTT	TRBV13	TRBJ1-5	NA	NA
CASSQGLAGQETQYF	TGCGCCAGCAGCCAAGGACTAGCGGGCCAAGAGACCCAGTACTTC	TRBV4-1	TRBJ2-5	TRBD2	once
CAISMGFPYEQYF	TGTGCCATCAGTATGGGATTTCCCTACGAGCAGTACTTC	TRBV10-3	TRBJ2-7	NA	few
CASNSRVQETQYF	TGTGCCAGCAACTCTAGGGTCCAAGAGACCCAGTACTTC	TRBV11-3	TRBJ2-5	NA	NA
CSVLQPNTGELFF	TGCAGCGTCCTACAGCCGAACACCGGGGAGCTGTTTTTT	TRBV29-1	TRBJ2-2	NA	NA
CAWTWEVDRNEQYF	TGTGCCTGGACCTGGGAGGTGGACAGGAACGAGCAGTACTTC	TRBV30	TRBJ2-7	NA	NA
CASRLTSGANVLTF	TGTGCCAGCAGACTTACCTCTGGGGCCAACGTCCTGACTTTC	TRBV27	TRBJ2-6	NA	NA
CASSLEQSSYNSPLHF	TGTGCCAGCAGCTTAGAACAGAGCTCCTATAATTCACCCCTCCACTTT	TRBV11-2	TRBJ1-6	NA	NA
CASSVLAGGPDTQYF	TGTGCCAGCAGCGTACTAGCGGGGGGACCAGATACGCAGTATTTT	TRBV6-4	TRBJ2-3	TRBD2	NA
CASLYTLDPTDTQYF	TGTGCCAGCCTCTACACCCTCGACCCCACAGATACGCAGTATTTT	TRBV7-9	TRBJ2-3	NA	NA
CSVDTGPTEAFF	TGCAGCGTTGACACAGGGCCAACTGAAGCTTTCTTT	TRBV29-1	TRBJ1-1	NA	NA
CASSLFGGGSYNEQFF	TGTGCCAGCAGTTTATTCGGCGGTGGCTCCTACAATGAGCAGTTCTTC	TRBV27	TRBJ2-1	NA	NA
CASSLAVGGKDEQFF	TGCGCCAGCAGCTTGGCGGTCGGGGGGAAGGATGAGCAGTTCTTC	TRBV5-1	TRBJ2-1	TRBD2	NA
CATQHWETVLRPQETQYF	TGTGCCACCCAACACTGGGAGACTGTACTACGGCCCCAAGAGACCCAGTACTTC	TRBV28	TRBJ2-5	NA	NA
CASSLEAEYNEQFF	TGTGCCAGCAGCTTGGAGGCAGAATACAATGAGCAGTTCTTC	TRBV5-6	TRBJ2-1	NA	NA
CASSYVFSNEQFF	TGTGCCAGCAGTTACGTTTTCAGCAATGAGCAGTTCTTC	TRBV27	TRBJ2-1	NA	NA
CASSFPNYNEQFF	TGTGCCAGCAGCTTTCCAAACTACAATGAGCAGTTCTTC	TRBV7-9	TRBJ2-1	NA	NA
CASSLRDPSTDTQYF	TGCGCCAGCAGCTTGCGGGACCCAAGCACAGATACGCAGTATTTT	TRBV5-1	TRBJ2-3	NA	NA
CASSYSRRDGYTF	TGTGCCAGCAGTTACTCGAGGCGGGATGGCTACACCTTC	TRBV6-5	TRBJ1-2	NA	NA
CASSLGQGSEKLFF	TGTGCCAGCAGTTTGGGTCAGGGTAGCGAAAAACTGTTTTTT	TRBV6-5	TRBJ1-4	NA	NA
CASSQVRERNYGYTF	TGTGCCAGCAGCCAAGTAAGGGAGAGGAACTATGGCTACACCTTC	TRBV4-2	TRBJ1-2	NA	NA
CASSLAAGGNEQFF	TGTGCTAGCAGCTTAGCGGCAGGGGGCAATGAGCAGTTCTTC	TRBV7-7	TRBJ2-1	NA	NA
CASSSGGWAYGYTF	TGTGCCAGCAGCTCAGGGGGCTGGGCCTATGGCTACACCTTC	TRBV5-6	TRBJ1-2	TRBD1	NA
CASSPPTSGSSYEQYF	TGTGCCAGCAGCCCCCCGACTAGCGGGAGCTCCTACGAGCAGTACTTC	TRBV7-9	TRBJ2-7	TRBD2	few
CVSSRGAGDTQYF	TGTGTTAGTAGCCGGGGGGCTGGAGATACGCAGTATTTT	TRBV30	TRBJ2-3	NA	NA
CATRGSRLFF	TGTGCCACCCGAGGAAGCAGACTGTTCTTC	TRBV2	TRBJ2-1	NA	NA
CASSSGGGQPQHF	TGTGCCAGCAGCTCCGGGGGGGGTCAGCCCCAGCATTTT	TRBV7-8	TRBJ1-5	NA	NA
CASSFTTREAFF	TGTGCCAGCAGCTTCACAACGAGGGAAGCTTTCTTT	TRBV9	TRBJ1-1	NA	NA
CASSQDNGVNQPQHF	TGCGCCAGCAGCCAAGATAATGGGGTCAATCAGCCCCAGCATTTT	TRBV4-1	TRBJ1-5	NA	NA
CASSFGTPGAGANVLTF	TGTGCCAGCAGCTTCGGGACTCCCGGGGCTGGGGCCAACGTCCTGACTTTC	TRBV7-9	TRBJ2-6	NA	NA
CASRVRADTQYF	TGCGCCAGCAGGGTAAGGGCAGATACGCAGTATTTT	TRBV5-1	TRBJ2-3	NA	few
CASSTPGTRNSPLHF	TGTGCCAGCAGTACCCCCGGCACTAGGAATTCACCCCTCCACTTT	TRBV27	TRBJ1-6	NA	NA
CASSVASTDTQYF	TGTGCCAGCAGCGTAGCTAGCACAGATACGCAGTATTTT	TRBV9	TRBJ2-3	NA	NA
CASRQGPLSPLHF	TGTGCCAGCAGACAGGGTCCATTGTCACCCCTCCACTTT	TRBV27	TRBJ1-6	NA	few
CASSQVFRTGGHQPQHF	TGTGCCAGCAGCCAAGTGTTTAGGACAGGGGGCCATCAGCCCCAGCATTTT	TRBV4-2	TRBJ1-5	TRBD1	NA
CASSYSRAISYEQYF	TGTGCCAGCAGTTACTCGAGAGCCATATCCTACGAGCAGTACTTC	TRBV6-5	TRBJ2-7	NA	NA
CASSRVSETQYF	TGTGCCAGCAGCCGAGTTTCCGAAACCCAGTACTTC	TRBV13	TRBJ2-5	NA	NA
CASSLGQSNEQFF	TGTGCCAGCAGCTTAGGTCAAAGCAATGAGCAGTTCTTC	TRBV13	TRBJ2-1	NA	NA
CASSYSIGGAEAFF	TGTGCCAGCAGTTACTCGATCGGGGGTGCGGAAGCTTTCTTT	TRBV6-5	TRBJ1-1	NA	NA
CASRHRQGQADTQYF	TGCGCCAGCAGACATAGGCAGGGTCAGGCAGATACGCAGTATTTT	TRBV4-1	TRBJ2-3	NA	NA
CASSQGPGDQPQHF	TGTGCCAGCTCCCAGGGACCGGGGGATCAGCCCCAGCATTTT	TRBV6-1	TRBJ1-5	NA	NA
CATNSGQETQYF	TGTGCCACTAATAGCGGCCAAGAGACCCAGTACTTC	TRBV19	TRBJ2-5	NA	NA
CASRPDRGGSPLHF	TGTGCCAGCAGACCCGACAGGGGTGGGTCACCCCTCCACTTT	TRBV7-9	TRBJ1-6	TRBD1	NA
CASSFPSGNTIYF	TGTGCCAGCAGCTTCCCCTCTGGAAACACCATATATTTT	TRBV7-9	TRBJ1-3	NA	NA
CASSVVESVYGYTF	TGTGCCAGCAGCGTAGTGGAGTCCGTCTATGGCTACACCTTC	TRBV9	TRBJ1-2	NA	NA
CATSRDRTINQPQHF	TGTGCCACCAGCAGAGACCGGACGATCAATCAGCCCCAGCATTTT	TRBV15	TRBJ1-5	NA	NA
CASSFRDRGADTQYF	TGTGCCAGCAGCTTCCGGGACAGGGGGGCGGATACGCAGTATTTT	TRBV11-2	TRBJ2-3	TRBD1	NA
CASSLTSGSQETQYF	TGCGCCAGCAGCCTGACTAGCGGGTCACAAGAGACCCAGTACTTC	TRBV4-1	TRBJ2-5	TRBD2	NA
CASSTRLAGGPDTQYF	TGTGCCAGCAGCACCCGACTAGCGGGGGGCCCAGATACGCAGTATTTT	TRBV13	TRBJ2-3	TRBD2	NA
CASSLGQGGLINTEAFF	TGTGCCAGCAGCTTAGGACAGGGAGGCCTTATTAACACTGAAGCTTTCTTT	TRBV13	TRBJ1-1	NA	NA
CASSLGQVYQPQHF	TGTGCCAGCAGTTTGGGACAGGTTTATCAGCCCCAGCATTTT	TRBV28	TRBJ1-5	TRBD1	NA
CASSSGTGELFF	TGCGCCAGCAGTTCAGGGACCGGGGAGCTGTTTTTT	TRBV5-1	TRBJ2-2	NA	once
CASSFGETQYF	TGTGCCAGCAGCTTCGGAGAGACCCAGTACTTC	TRBV5-6	TRBJ2-5	NA	few
CASSEWEGTNYGYTF	TGTGCCAGCAGTGAATGGGAGGGAACTAACTATGGCTACACCTTC	TRBV25-1	TRBJ1-2	NA	NA